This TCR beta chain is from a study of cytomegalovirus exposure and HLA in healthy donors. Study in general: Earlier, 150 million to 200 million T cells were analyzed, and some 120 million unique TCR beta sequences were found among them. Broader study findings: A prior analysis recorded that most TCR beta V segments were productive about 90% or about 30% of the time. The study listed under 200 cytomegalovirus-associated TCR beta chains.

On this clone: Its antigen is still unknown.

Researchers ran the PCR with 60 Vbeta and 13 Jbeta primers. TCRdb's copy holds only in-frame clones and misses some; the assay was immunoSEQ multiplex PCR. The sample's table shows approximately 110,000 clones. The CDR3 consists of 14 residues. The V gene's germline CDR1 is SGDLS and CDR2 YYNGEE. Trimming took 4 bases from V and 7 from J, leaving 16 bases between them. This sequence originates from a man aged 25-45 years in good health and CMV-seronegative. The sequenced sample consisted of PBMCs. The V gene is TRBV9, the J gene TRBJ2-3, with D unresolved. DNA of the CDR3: TGTGCCAGCAGCCCCCAGGTCTCCCTCCATACGCAGTATTTT. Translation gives CASSPQVSLHTQYF.